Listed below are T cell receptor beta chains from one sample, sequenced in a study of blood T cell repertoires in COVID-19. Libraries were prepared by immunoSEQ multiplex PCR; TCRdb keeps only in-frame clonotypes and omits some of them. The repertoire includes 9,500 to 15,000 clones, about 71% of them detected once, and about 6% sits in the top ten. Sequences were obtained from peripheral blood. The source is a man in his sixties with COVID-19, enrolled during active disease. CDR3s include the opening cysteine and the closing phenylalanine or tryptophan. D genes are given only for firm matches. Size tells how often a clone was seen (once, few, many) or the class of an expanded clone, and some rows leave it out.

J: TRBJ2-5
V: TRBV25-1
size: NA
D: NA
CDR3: CASKRGSVETQYF
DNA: TGTGCCAGCAAAAGAGGGTCGGTAGAGACCCAGTACTTC

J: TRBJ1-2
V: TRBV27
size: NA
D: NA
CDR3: CASSFLAGGTLSGYTF
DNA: TGTGCCAGCAGTTTTCTGGCAGGAGGGACTCTTTCTGGCTACACCTTC

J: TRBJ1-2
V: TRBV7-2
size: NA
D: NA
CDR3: CASSQLGAYGYTF
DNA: TGTGCCAGCAGCCAGCTAGGGGCCTATGGCTACACCTTC

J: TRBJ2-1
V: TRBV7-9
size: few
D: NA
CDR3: CASSPPENQFNEQFF
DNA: TGTGCCAGCAGCCCTCCAGAAAACCAATTCAATGAGCAGTTCTTC

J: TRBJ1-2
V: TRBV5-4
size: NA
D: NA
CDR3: CASSLESLGGYGYTF
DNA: TGTGCCAGCAGCTTGGAGAGCCTGGGGGGCTATGGCTACACCTTC

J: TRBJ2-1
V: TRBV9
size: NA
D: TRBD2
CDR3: CASSYGTSGGGEQFF
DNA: TGTGCCAGCAGCTATGGGACTAGCGGGGGTGGTGAGCAGTTCTTC

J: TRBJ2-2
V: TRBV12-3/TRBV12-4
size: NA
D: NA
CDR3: CASTLRGTGELFF
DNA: TGTGCCAGCACTCTGAGGGGGACCGGGGAGCTGTTTTTT

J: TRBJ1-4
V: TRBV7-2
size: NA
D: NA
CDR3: CASSSDRFSEKLFF
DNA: TGTGCCAGCAGCTCCGACAGGTTCAGTGAAAAACTGTTTTTT

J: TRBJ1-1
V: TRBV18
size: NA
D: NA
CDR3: CASSLQGGTEAFF
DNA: TGTGCCAGCTCACTACAGGGTGGCACTGAAGCTTTCTTT

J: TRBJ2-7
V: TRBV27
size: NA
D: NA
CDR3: CASSLSPAPPSSYEQYF
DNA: TGTGCCAGCAGTTTATCCCCCGCGCCCCCCTCTAGCTACGAGCAGTACTTC

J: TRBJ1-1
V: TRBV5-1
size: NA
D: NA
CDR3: CASRSLTGTEAFF
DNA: TGCGCCAGCAGATCCCTGACCGGGACTGAAGCTTTCTTT

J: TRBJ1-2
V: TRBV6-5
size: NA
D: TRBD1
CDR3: CASTPRTGGYGYTF
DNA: TGTGCCAGCACCCCCCGGACAGGGGGATATGGCTACACCTTC

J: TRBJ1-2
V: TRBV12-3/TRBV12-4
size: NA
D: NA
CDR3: CASSLTNYGYTF
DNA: TGTGCCAGCAGTTTGACAAACTATGGCTACACCTTC

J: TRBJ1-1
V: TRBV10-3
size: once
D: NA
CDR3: CAISVQGNTEAFF
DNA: TGTGCCATCAGTGTCCAGGGGAATACTGAAGCTTTCTTT

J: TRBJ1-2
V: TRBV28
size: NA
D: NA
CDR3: CASMAGGYGYTF
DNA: TGTGCCAGCATGGCGGGGGGGTATGGCTACACCTTC

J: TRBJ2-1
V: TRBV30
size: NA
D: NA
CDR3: CAWSTGKPRNEQFF
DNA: TGTGCCTGGAGTACAGGGAAGCCAAGAAATGAGCAGTTCTTC

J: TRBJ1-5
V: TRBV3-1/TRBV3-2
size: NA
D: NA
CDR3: CASSHGPGVSNQPQHF
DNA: TGTGCCAGCAGCCACGGACCGGGGGTTAGCAATCAGCCCCAGCATTTT

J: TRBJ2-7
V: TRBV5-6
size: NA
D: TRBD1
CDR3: CASSREPTGGSYEQYF
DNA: TGTGCCAGCAGCCGCGAACCGACAGGGGGCTCCTACGAGCAGTACTTC

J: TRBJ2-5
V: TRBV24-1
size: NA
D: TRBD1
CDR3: CATSDPVDRGIGETQYF
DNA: TGTGCCACCAGTGATCCAGTGGACAGGGGGATTGGAGAGACCCAGTACTTC

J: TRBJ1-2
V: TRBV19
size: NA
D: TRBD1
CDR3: CASSPGQPKYYGYTF
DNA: TGTGCCAGTAGCCCGGGACAGCCTAAATACTATGGCTACACCTTC

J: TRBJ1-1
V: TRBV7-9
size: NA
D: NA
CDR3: CASSYTRETEAFF
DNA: TGTGCCAGCAGCTATACCCGAGAAACTGAAGCTTTCTTT

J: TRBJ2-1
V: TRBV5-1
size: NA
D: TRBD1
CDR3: CASSRGQGLDEQFF
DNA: TGCGCCAGCAGCCGGGGACAGGGGCTGGATGAGCAGTTCTTC

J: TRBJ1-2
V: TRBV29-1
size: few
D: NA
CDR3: CSVDQGLIYGYTF
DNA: TGCAGCGTTGACCAGGGGCTCATCTATGGCTACACCTTC

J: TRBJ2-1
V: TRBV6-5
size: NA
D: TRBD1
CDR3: CACGQGAYNEQFF
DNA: TGTGCCTGCGGGCAGGGGGCCTACAATGAGCAGTTCTTC

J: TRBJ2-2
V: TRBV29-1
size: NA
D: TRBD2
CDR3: CSVYKGTSGDTGELFF
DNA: TGCAGCGTTTATAAAGGGACTAGCGGTGACACCGGGGAGCTGTTTTTT

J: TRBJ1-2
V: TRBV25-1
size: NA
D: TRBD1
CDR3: CASSDFSTGGNGYTF
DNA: TGTGCCAGCAGTGATTTCTCGACAGGGGGGAATGGCTACACCTTC

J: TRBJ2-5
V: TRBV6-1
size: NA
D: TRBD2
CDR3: CASSELAGGPQETQYF
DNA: TGTGCCAGCAGCGAACTAGCGGGGGGGCCACAAGAGACCCAGTACTTC

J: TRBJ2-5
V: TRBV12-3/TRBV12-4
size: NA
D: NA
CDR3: CASSLNPPGTQYF
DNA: TGTGCCAGCAGTTTGAATCCCCCGGGGACCCAGTACTTC

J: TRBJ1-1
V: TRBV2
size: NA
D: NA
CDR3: CASSVTGMNTEAFF
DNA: TGTGCCAGCAGTGTTACAGGGATGAACACTGAAGCTTTCTTT